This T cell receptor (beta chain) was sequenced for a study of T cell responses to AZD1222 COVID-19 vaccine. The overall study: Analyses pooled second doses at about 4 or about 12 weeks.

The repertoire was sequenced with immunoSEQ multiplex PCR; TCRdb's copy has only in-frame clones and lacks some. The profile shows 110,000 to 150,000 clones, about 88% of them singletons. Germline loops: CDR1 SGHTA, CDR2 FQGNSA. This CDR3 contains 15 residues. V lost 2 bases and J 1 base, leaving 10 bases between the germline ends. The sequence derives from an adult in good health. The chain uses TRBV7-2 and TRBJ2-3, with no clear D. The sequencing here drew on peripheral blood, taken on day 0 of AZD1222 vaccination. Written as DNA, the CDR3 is TGTGCCAGCAGCTTAATATTGTGGGGCACAGATACGCAGTATTTT. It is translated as CASSLILWGTDTQYF.